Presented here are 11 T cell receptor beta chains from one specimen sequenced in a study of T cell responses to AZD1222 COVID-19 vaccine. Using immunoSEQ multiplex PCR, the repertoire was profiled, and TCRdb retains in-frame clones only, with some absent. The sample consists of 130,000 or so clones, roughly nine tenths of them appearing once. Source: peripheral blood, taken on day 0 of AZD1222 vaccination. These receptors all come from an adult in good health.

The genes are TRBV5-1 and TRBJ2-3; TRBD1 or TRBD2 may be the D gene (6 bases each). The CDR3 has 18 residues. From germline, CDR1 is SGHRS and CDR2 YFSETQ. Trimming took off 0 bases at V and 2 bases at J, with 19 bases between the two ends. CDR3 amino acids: CASSLEGGPYGITDTQYF. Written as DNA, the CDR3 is TGCGCCAGCAGCTTGGAAGGGGGGCCTTATGGCATCACAGATACGCAGTATTTT. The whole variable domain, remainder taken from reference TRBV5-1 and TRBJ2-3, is KAGVTQTPRYLIKTRGQQVTLSCSPISGHRSVSWYQQTPGQGLQFLFEYFSETQRNKGNFPGRFSGRQFSNSRSEMNVSTLELGDSALYLCASSLEGGPYGITDTQYFGPGTRLTVL.

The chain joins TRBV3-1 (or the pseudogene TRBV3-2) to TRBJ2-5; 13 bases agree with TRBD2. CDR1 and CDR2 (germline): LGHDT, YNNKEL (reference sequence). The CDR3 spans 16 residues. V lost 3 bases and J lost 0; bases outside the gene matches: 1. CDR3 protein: CASSQGLAGYQETQYF. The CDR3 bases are TGTGCCAGCAGCCAGGGACTAGCGGGGTACCAAGAGACCCAGTACTTC.

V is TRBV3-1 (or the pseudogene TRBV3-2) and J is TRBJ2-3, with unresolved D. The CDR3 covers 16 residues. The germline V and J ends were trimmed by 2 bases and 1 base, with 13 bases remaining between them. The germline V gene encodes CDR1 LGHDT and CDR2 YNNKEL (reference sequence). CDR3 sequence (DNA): TGTGCCAGCAGCCAACGGGTCCCTCGGGGCACAGATACGCAGTATTTT. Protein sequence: CASSQRVPRGTDTQYF.

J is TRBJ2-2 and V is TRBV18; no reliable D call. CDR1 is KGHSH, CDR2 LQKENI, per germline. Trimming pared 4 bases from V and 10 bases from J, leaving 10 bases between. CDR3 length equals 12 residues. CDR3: CASSLPGEELFF. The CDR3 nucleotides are TGTGCCAGCTCACTCCCGGGCGAGGAGCTGTTTTTT.

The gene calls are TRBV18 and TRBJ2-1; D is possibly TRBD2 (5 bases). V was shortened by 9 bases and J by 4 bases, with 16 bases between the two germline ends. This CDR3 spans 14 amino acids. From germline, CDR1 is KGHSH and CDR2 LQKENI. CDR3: CARESGDTYNEQFF. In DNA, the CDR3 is TGTGCCAGGGAAAGCGGAGATACTTACAATGAGCAGTTCTTC.

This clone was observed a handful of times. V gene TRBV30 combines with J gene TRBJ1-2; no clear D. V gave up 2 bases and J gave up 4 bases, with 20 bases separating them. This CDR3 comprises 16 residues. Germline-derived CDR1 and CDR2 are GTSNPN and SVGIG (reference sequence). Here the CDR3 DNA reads TGTGCCTGGAGTACTTCCCAATTGGACGTACGCTATGGCTACACCTTC. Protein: CAWSTSQLDVRYGYTF.

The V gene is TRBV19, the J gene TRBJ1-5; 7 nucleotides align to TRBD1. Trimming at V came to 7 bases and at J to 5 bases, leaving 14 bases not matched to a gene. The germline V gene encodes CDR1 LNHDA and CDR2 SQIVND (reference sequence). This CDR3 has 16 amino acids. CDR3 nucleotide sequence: TGTGCCAGTACCGCAAGCGGACAGGCCTACCATCAGCCCCAGCATTTT. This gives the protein CASTASGQAYHQPQHF.

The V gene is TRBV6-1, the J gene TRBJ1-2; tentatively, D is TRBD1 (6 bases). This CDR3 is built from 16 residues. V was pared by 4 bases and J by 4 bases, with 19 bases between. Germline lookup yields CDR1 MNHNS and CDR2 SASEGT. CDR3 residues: CASSGYNREGAYGYTF. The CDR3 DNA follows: TGTGCCAGCAGTGGATATAACAGGGAAGGTGCCTATGGCTACACCTTC.

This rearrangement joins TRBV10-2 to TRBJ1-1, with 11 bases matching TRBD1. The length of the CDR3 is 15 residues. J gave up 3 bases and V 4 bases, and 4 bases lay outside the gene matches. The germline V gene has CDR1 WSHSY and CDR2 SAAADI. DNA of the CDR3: TGCGCCAGCAGTGGGACAGGGGGCGCGGACACTGAAGCTTTCTTT. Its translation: CASSGTGGADTEAFF.

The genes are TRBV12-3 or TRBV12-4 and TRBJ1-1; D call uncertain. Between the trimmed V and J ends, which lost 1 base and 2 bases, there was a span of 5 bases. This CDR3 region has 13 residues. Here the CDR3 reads CASSLGLNTEAFF. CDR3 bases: TGTGCCAGCAGTTTAGGGTTAAACACTGAAGCTTTCTTT.

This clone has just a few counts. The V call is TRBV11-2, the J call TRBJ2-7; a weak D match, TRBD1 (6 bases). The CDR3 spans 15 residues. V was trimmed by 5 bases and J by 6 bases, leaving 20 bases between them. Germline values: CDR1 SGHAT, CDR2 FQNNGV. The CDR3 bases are TGTGCCAGCAGCCACCCAAGGGACAACGGCGGCGAGCAGTACGTC. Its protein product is CASSHPRDNGGEQYV.